The clone carrying this TCR beta chain appeared many times. What it binds is unknown. The CDR3 has 17 residues. Germline CDR1 and CDR2: SGHVS and FQNEAQ. Deletions cut 2 bases from V and 0 bases from J, with 14 bases between. TCRdb re-called the 5' RACE reads with MiXCR, one entry per CDR3 protein. Here the sample spans approximately 110,000 distinct CDR3 sequences, roughly 8.4% being singletons. These data are taken from a study of T cells after yellow fever vaccination. Study summary: SMART-Seq v4 Ultra Low Input prepared libraries from low-cell fractions. Study outcomes and limitations: Secondary responses were weaker yet peaked faster, day 5 versus 15.

This receptor was identified in a man aged 30 to 45 who received the YFV17D yellow fever vaccine. J is TRBJ2-1 and V is TRBV7-8; D gene ambiguous. The material was CD8+ T cells sorted from PBMCs, obtained 45 days after the yellow fever booster vaccination. CDR3 sequence (DNA): TGTGCCAGCAGCTTACTGGCAGGACCCAGCTCCTACAATGAGCAGTTCTTC. Amino acids: CASSLLAGPSSYNEQFF.